This T cell receptor beta chain was sequenced during a study of blood T cell repertoires in COVID-19. This CDR3 comprises 15 residues. Between the trimmed V and J ends, which lost 3 bases and 0 bases, there was a span of 11 bases. The germline CDR1 and CDR2 sequences are LNHNV and YYDKDF (reference sequence). The repertoire was sequenced with immunoSEQ multiplex PCR; TCRdb's copy has only in-frame clones and lacks some. The sample lists roughly 67,000 clones, roughly 80% seen once, with about 10% in the top ten. The sample was peripheral blood. The source is a man aged 50 to 59 with active COVID-19. V and J are TRBV15 and TRBJ1-2; D not resolved. CDR3 protein: CATSSQVGPNYGYTF. CDR3 bases: TGTGCCACCAGCAGCCAGGTCGGCCCTAACTATGGCTACACCTTC.